The 25 T cell receptor beta chains in this list originate from one sample, sequenced in a study of T cell repertoires in cytomegalovirus infection. Antigens of these TCRs are unknown. A single record per CDR3 protein comes from TCRdb applying MiXCR to the reads. The top ten hold roughly 13% of the sample, which has about 920,000 distinct CDR3 sequences, around 32% seen once. Sequences were derived from cultured CD8+ T cells from PBMCs, sampled from culture after CMV antigen stimulation. The receptors originated from a human donor in good health (CMV status not recorded). Some clones in this sample may be carry-over from other donors' samples.

At least ten counts were recorded for this clonotype. This chain connects TRBV7-2 to TRBJ2-3; D gene unclear. Trimming removed 0 bases at V and 2 bases at J, with 6 bases between. CDR3 size: 14 residues. CDR1 and CDR2 (germline): SGHTA, FQGNSA. The CDR3 coding sequence is TGTGCCAGCAGCTTAGCGCCGCTCACAGATACGCAGTATTTT. Protein sequence: CASSLAPLTDTQYF.

This clonotype was picked up a small number of times. This rearrangement joins TRBV6-5 to TRBJ2-6; D gene unclear. Germline V gene data show CDR1 as MNHEY and CDR2 as SVGAGI. Deletions cut 6 bases from V and 2 bases from J, with 26 bases between. This CDR3 is 20 amino acids long. The CDR3 coding sequence is TGTGCCAGCAGCCCCTATGTGTACAATACCCTCGAGCCTGGGGCCAACGTCCTGACTTTC. Translated: CASSPYVYNTLEPGANVLTF.

The chain employs TRBV6-5 and TRBJ1-2; 7 bases agree with TRBD1. The CDR3 runs 18 residues. Germline CDR1 and CDR2: MNHEY and SVGAGI. After removal of 6 bases from V and 6 bases from J, the junction contained 22 bases not matched to a gene. The CDR3 region has the DNA TGTGCCAGCAGCCTAACGACAGGGTACAGGCGTGGGTCGGATGGCTACACCTTC. Translation: CASSLTTGYRRGSDGYTF.

The chain is built from TRBV4-1 and TRBJ2-5; 8 bases agree with TRBD2. Trimming took 4 bases from V and 1 from J; bases not matched to a gene: 8. CDR3 length: 16 amino acids. The germline V gene encodes CDR1 MGHRA and CDR2 YSYEKL. CDR3 in DNA: TGCGCCAGCAGCCGGAGCCGGGGGGGGGCCCAAGAGACCCAGTACTTC. Protein product: CASSRSRGGAQETQYF.

In its sample, this clonotype was seen a few times. The chain recombines TRBV6-6 with TRBJ1-1; D unresolved. With 2 bases removed from V and 1 base from J, the gap between germline ends came to 8 bases. The V gene's germline CDR1 is MNHNY and CDR2 SVGAGI (reference sequence). This CDR3 is 14 amino acids long. DNA for the CDR3: TGTGCCAGCAGTTACGGGCAGGCGAACACTGAAGCTTTCTTT. Translating it yields CASSYGQANTEAFF.

The rearrangement links TRBV7-2 to TRBJ2-5; 9 nucleotides match TRBD2. Germline V gene data show CDR1 as SGHTA and CDR2 as FQGNSA. V lost 0 bases to trimming and J lost 4 bases; unmatched junction nucleotides: 3. The CDR3 sequence is 15 residues long. The CDR3 coding sequence is TGTGCCAGCAGCTTAGCGGGCGGGGGGGGAGAGACCCAGTACTTC. Translating gives CASSLAGGGGETQYF.

This clonotype occurred a few times. The chain carries TRBV19 and TRBJ1-5; no reliable D call. From germline, CDR1 is LNHDA and CDR2 SQIVND (reference sequence). V lost 5 bases, J lost 1 base, and 15 bases lay in between. The CDR3 consists of 16 residues. CDR3: CASSALEGGSNQPQHF. CDR3 nucleotides: TGTGCCAGTAGTGCTTTGGAAGGAGGGAGCAATCAGCCCCAGCATTTT.

The chain carries TRBV7-3 and TRBJ2-7; TRBD1 matches at 8 bases. The CDR3 spans 16 residues. The germline gives CDR1 SGHTA, CDR2 FQGTGA. The V and J ends lost 4 bases and 2 bases, in that order; junction bases with no gene match: 10. CDR3 nucleotide sequence: TGTGCCAGCAGCTCCCCCGGGACAGGTACCACCTACGAGCAGTACGTC. It is translated as CASSSPGTGTTYEQYV.

There are many counts of this clonotype. J is TRBJ1-1 and V is TRBV10-3; tentative D call: TRBD1 (6 bases). Trimming left V 2 bases short and J 1 base short, with 8 bases between. Germline V gene lookup returns CDR1 ENHRY and CDR2 SYGVKD. CDR3 size: 14 residues. The CDR3 loop is CAISEADRNTEAFF. CDR3 bases: TGTGCCATCAGTGAGGCGGACAGGAACACTGAAGCTTTCTTT.

In this sample, this clonotype turned up a few times. The CDR3 sequence: CASSLRGGTKDTQYF. The DNA for the CDR3 is TGTGCCAGCAGCCTAAGGGGGGGTACTAAAGATACGCAGTATTTT. The chain has TRBV11-3 and TRBJ2-3, with D perhaps matching TRBD2 (7 bases). Trimming removed 5 bases from V and 5 bases from J, with 17 bases in between. Germline V gene lookup returns CDR1 SGHNT and CDR2 YENEEA. The CDR3 runs to 15 residues.

This clonotype has just a few counts. This sequence joins TRBV2 and TRBJ1-2; D gene ambiguous. Germline V gene lookup returns CDR1 SNHLY and CDR2 FYNNEI. Between the trimmed V and J ends, which lost 1 base and 3 bases, there was a span of 12 bases. This CDR3 has 15 amino acids. CDR3 amino acids: CASSEESGLDYGYTF. The CDR3 nucleotides are TGTGCCAGCAGTGAAGAGTCGGGCCTTGACTATGGCTACACCTTC.

The rearrangement uses TRBV12-3 or TRBV12-4 and TRBJ1-2; D may be TRBD1 (5 bases). The CDR3 spans 14 residues. Trimming took off 2 bases at V and 8 bases at J, with 15 bases between the two ends. The DNA for the CDR3 is TGTGCCAGCAGTTTATCGGGGGACTCAGGGGGCTACACCTTC. Its protein product is CASSLSGDSGGYTF.

The V call is TRBV6-2 or TRBV6-3, the J call TRBJ1-1, with D hard to call. The germline V and J ends were trimmed by 8 bases and 7 bases, with 8 bases remaining between them. This CDR3 contains 10 residues. Germline V gives CDR1 MNHEY, CDR2 SVGEGT. The chain's CDR3 is CASGDGEAFF. CDR3 nucleotide sequence: TGTGCCAGCGGTGACGGTGAAGCTTTCTTT.

The chain combines TRBV6-6 with TRBJ2-1, with D possibly being TRBD1 or TRBD2 (5 bases each). The germline V gene has CDR1 MNHNY and CDR2 SVGAGI (reference sequence). CDR3 size: 12 residues. The germline V and J ends were trimmed by 4 bases and 10 bases, with 11 bases remaining between them. CDR3 sequence: CASSWDPQEQFF. The CDR3 nucleotides are TGTGCCAGCAGTTGGGACCCCCAGGAGCAGTTCTTC.

Worth noting for this clonotype: Since a much larger clone is just one base distant, this may be a read error. The chain carries TRBV7-3 and TRBJ1-1, with D uncertain. The length of the CDR3 is 15 residues. Germline V CDR1 and CDR2: SGHTA, FQGTGA. CDR3 sequence: CASSLLRRMNTEAIF. The CDR3 coding sequence is TGTGCCAGCAGCTTATTAAGGCGAATGAACACTGAAGCTATCTTT.

The rearrangement links TRBV6-1 to TRBJ1-1; 8 nucleotides align to TRBD1. The CDR3 is 14 residues long. Germline trimming cut 5 bases from V and 3 bases from J; bases unmatched to any gene: 5. Germline lookup yields CDR1 MNHNS and CDR2 SASEGT. CDR3 sequence (DNA): TGTGCCAGCAGTACCTCGGACAGGGACACTGAAGCTTTCTTT. Amino acids: CASSTSDRDTEAFF.

In its sample, this clonotype was seen many times. The rearrangement joins TRBV7-2 to TRBJ2-7; D not certain. The V and J ends lost 9 bases and 3 bases respectively, with 15 bases between them. There are 13 residues in the CDR3. CDR1 is SGHTA and CDR2 is FQGNSA in the germline V gene. CDR3 in DNA: TGTGCCAGTTTAAGCCCGGCCGACTACGAGCAGTACTTC. This gives the protein CASLSPADYEQYF.

The chain employs TRBV19 and TRBJ1-2, with D hard to call. Trimming removed 3 bases from V and 4 bases from J, with 9 bases in between. Germline V CDR1 and CDR2: LNHDA, SQIVND (reference sequence). CDR3 length: 13 residues. In DNA, the CDR3 is TGTGCCAGTAGTATCGGAGGAGTCTATGGCTACACCTTC. Its protein is CASSIGGVYGYTF.

The chain links TRBV9 to TRBJ2-3; D unclear. Trimming pared 5 bases from V and 2 bases from J, leaving 6 bases between. The CDR3 is made up of 12 amino acids. The germline V gene has CDR1 SGDLS and CDR2 YYNGEE. CDR3 region: CASSINTDTQYF. CDR3 coding DNA: TGTGCCAGCAGTATTAACACAGATACGCAGTATTTT. The whole variable domain, remainder taken from reference TRBV9 and TRBJ2-3, is DSGVTQTPKHLITATGQRVTLRCSPRSGDLSVYWYQQSLDQGLQFLIQYYNGEERAKGNILERFSAQQFPDLHSELNLSSLELGDSALYFCASSINTDTQYFGPGTRLTVL.

V and J are TRBV29-1 and TRBJ1-1; TRBD1 matches 9 bases. Germline V gene sequence: CDR1 SQVTM, CDR2 ANQGSEA. This CDR3 has 14 amino acids. The ends lost 6 bases at V and 10 bases at J; junction bases unmatched: 15. The CDR3 is CSVAGPGTGIGAFF. The CDR3 DNA follows: TGCAGCGTCGCAGGTCCCGGGACAGGGATCGGAGCTTTCTTT.

Many counts were recorded for this clonotype. CDR3 in DNA: TGTGCCAGCAGCTTAGTGTCAGGGGGCACAGATACGCAGTATTTT. Encoded protein: CASSLVSGGTDTQYF. The V and J genes are TRBV7-2 and TRBJ2-3; a weak D match, TRBD1 (6 bases). V was pared by 1 base and J by 1 base, with 9 bases between. The germline V gene has CDR1 SGHTA and CDR2 FQGNSA. This CDR3 contains 15 residues.

This clonotype appeared a few times. The chain has TRBV15 and TRBJ2-5; a weak D match, TRBD1 (6 bases). The V and J ends lost 0 bases and 0 bases respectively, with 14 bases between them. The CDR3 sequence is 17 residues long. Looked up from germline, CDR1 is LNHNV and CDR2 is YYDKDF (reference sequence). The CDR3 DNA reads as TGTGCCACCAGCAGAGATATTCCTAGGGGGAACCAAGAGACCCAGTACTTC. It is translated as CATSRDIPRGNQETQYF.

This clonotype was seen only a few times. The chain carries TRBV28 and TRBJ1-6; D is unclear. The CDR3 length is 14 residues. V shed 8 bases and J shed 2 bases, with 10 bases lying between them. Germline V CDR1 and CDR2: MDHEN, SYDVKM. CDR3 residues: CASLPGPYNSPLHF. The CDR3 DNA reads TGTGCCAGCCTGCCGGGTCCCTATAATTCACCCCTCCACTTT. Supplemented by reference TRBV28 and TRBJ1-6, the full variable domain reads DVKVTQSSRYLVKRTGEKVFLECVQDMDHENMFWYRQDPGLGLRLIYFSYDVKMKEKGDIPEGYSVSREKKERFSLILESASTNQTSMYLCASLPGPYNSPLHFGNGTRLTVT.

This clonotype was seen more than once but under ten times. This sequence joins TRBV6-2 or TRBV6-3 and TRBJ2-1; no clear D gene. V was cut by 0 bases and J by 9 bases, with 9 bases left in between. The CDR3 is made up of 13 amino acids. CDR1 is MNHEY, CDR2 SVGEGT, per germline. For the CDR3, the DNA is TGTGCCAGCAGTTACTCGAGTGTTCGTGAGCAGTTCTTC. This codes for CASSYSSVREQFF.

This clonotype was counted at least ten times. This chain joins TRBV7-9 and TRBJ2-7, with D maybe TRBD1 (6 bases). V was shortened by 3 bases and J by 7 bases, with 10 bases between the two germline ends. The CDR3 is made up of 12 amino acids. The germline V gene has CDR1 SEHNR and CDR2 FQNEAQ (reference sequence). The CDR3 bases are TGTGCCAGCAGCTTTTCCGACAGGGAGCAGTACTTC. It is translated as CASSFSDREQYF. The entire variable domain, with the rest obtained from reference TRBV7-9 and TRBJ2-7, is as follows: DTGVSQNPRHKITKRGQNVTFRCDPISEHNRLYWYRQTLGQGPEFLTYFQNEAQLEKSRLLSDRFSAERPKGSFSTLEIQRTEQGDSAMYLCASSFSDREQYFGPGTRLTVT.